The T cell receptor (beta chain) under discussion was sequenced for a study of blood T cell repertoires in COVID-19. Sequenced by immunoSEQ multiplex PCR; TCRdb stores in-frame clones only, minus some. This sample has 150,000 or so clones, with 85% to 95% found just once. V lost 3 bases, J lost 5 bases, and 3 bases stayed unmatched. Germline assignment: CDR1 DFQATT and CDR2 SNEGSKA (reference sequence). The CDR3 loop spans 12 amino acids. The sequence came from a man aged 45-65 years with acute or convalescent COVID-19. The chain couples TRBV20-1 to TRBJ2-7; 8 bases match TRBD1. The sample comprised peripheral blood. The CDR3 spells CSASHRGDEQYF. For the CDR3, the DNA is TGCAGTGCTAGTCACAGGGGGGACGAGCAGTACTTC.